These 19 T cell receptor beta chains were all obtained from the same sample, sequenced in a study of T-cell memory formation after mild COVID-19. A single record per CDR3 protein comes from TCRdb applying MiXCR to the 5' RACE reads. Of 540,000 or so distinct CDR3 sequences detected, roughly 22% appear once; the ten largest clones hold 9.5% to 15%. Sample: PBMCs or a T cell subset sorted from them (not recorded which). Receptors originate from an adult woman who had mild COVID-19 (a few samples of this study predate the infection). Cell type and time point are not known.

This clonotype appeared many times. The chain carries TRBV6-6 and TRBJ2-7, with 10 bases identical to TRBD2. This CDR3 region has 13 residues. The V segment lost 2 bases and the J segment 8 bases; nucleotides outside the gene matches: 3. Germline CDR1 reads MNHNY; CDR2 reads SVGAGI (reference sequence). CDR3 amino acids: CASSYASGGQQYF. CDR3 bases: TGTGCCAGCAGTTACGCTAGCGGGGGTCAGCAGTACTTC.

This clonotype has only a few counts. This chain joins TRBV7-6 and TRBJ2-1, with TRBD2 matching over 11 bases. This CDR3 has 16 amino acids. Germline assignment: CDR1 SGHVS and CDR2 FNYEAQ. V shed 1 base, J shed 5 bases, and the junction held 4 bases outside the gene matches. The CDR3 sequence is CASSLVASGGNNEQFF. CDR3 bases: TGTGCCAGCAGCTTAGTGGCTAGCGGGGGGAACAATGAGCAGTTCTTC.

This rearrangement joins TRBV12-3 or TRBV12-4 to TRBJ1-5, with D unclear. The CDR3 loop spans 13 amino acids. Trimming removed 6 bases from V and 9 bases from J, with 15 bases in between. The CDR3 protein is CASSFHHPWPQHF. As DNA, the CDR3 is TGTGCCAGCAGCTTTCACCACCCTTGGCCCCAGCATTTT.

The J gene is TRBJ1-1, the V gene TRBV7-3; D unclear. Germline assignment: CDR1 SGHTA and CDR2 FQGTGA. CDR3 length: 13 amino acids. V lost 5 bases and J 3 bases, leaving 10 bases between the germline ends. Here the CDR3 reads CASSPTPDTEAFF. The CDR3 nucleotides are TGTGCCAGCAGCCCAACGCCGGACACTGAAGCTTTCTTT.

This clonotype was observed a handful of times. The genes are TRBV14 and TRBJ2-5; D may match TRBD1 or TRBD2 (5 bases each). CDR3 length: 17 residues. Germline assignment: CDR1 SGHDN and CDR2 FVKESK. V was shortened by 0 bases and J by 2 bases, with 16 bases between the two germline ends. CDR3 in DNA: TGTGCCAGCAGCCAAGATCTTCCGGGACGGAGACAAGAGACCCAGTACTTC. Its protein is CASSQDLPGRRQETQYF.

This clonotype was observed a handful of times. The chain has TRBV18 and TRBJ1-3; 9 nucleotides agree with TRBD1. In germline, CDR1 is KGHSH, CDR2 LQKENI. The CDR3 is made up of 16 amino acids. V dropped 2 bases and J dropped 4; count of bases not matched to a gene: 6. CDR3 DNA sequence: TGTGCCAGCTCACCAAAACAGGGGGCAGGAGGAAACACCATATATTTT. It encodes CASSPKQGAGGNTIYF.

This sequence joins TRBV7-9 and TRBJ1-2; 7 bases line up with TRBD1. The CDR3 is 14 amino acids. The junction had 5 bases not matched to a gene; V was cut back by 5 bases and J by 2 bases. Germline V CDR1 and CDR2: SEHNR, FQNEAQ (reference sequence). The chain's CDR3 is CASSGQDGNYGYTF. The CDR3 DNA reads TGTGCCAGCAGCGGACAGGACGGGAACTATGGCTACACCTTC.

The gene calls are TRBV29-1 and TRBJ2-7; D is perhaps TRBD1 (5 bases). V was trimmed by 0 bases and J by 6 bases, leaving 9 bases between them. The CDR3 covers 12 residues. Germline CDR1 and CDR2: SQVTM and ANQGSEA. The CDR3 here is CSVEDLGAEQYF. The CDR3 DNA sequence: TGCAGCGTTGAAGATCTAGGGGCCGAGCAGTACTTC.

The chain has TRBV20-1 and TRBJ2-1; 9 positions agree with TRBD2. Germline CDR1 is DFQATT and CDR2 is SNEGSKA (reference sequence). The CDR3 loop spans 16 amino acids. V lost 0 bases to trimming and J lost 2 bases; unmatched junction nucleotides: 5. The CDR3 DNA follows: TGCAGTGCTAGAGATAGACTAGCGGATACCTACAATGAGCAGTTCTTC. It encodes CSARDRLADTYNEQFF.

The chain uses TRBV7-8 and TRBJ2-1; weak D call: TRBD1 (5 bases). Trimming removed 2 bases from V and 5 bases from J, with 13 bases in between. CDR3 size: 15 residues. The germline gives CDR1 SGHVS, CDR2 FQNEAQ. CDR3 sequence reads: CASSLFRGKDNEQFF. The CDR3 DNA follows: TGTGCCAGCAGCTTATTTAGGGGAAAAGACAATGAGCAGTTCTTC.

The CDR3 protein is CASSQGLAVQQFF. As DNA, the CDR3 is TGCGCCAGCAGCCAGGGACTAGCGGTTCAGCAGTTCTTC. This chain uses TRBV4-1 with TRBJ2-1, with TRBD2 matching 11 bases. V lost 3 bases to trimming and J lost 11 bases; unmatched junction nucleotides: 3. The CDR3 runs to 13 residues. The germline V gene encodes CDR1 MGHRA and CDR2 YSYEKL.

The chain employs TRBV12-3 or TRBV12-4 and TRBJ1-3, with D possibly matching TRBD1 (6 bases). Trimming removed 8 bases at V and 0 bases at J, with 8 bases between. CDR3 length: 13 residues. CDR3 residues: CASRDNSGNTIYF. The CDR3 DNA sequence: TGTGCCAGCCGGGACAACTCTGGAAACACCATATATTTT.

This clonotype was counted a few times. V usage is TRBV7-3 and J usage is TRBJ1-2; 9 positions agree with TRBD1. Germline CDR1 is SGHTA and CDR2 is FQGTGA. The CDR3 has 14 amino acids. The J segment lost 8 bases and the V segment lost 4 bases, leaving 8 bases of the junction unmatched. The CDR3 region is CASSWGTGLRGYTF. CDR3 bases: TGTGCCAGCAGCTGGGGGACAGGGCTGCGCGGCTACACCTTC. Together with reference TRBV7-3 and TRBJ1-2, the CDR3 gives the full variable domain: GAGVSQTPSNKVTEKGKYVELRCDPISGHTALYWYRQSLGQGPEFLIYFQGTGAADDSGLPNDRFFAVRPEGSVSTLKIQRTERGDSAVYLCASSWGTGLRGYTFGSGTRLTVV.

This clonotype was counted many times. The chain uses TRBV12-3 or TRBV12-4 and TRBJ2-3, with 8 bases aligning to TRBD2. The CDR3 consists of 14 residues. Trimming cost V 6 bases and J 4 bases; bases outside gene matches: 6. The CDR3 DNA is TGTGCCAGCAGCCCCAGCGGGGGCGCAGATACGCAGTATTTT. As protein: CASSPSGGADTQYF.

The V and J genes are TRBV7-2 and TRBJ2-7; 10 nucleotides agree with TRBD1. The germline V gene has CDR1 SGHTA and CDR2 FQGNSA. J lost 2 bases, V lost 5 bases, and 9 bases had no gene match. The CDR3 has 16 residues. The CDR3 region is CASSPKRGQGPYEQYF. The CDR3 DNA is TGTGCCAGCAGCCCGAAGAGGGGACAGGGGCCCTACGAGCAGTACTTC. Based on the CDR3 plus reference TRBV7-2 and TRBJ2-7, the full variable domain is GAGVSQSPSNKVTEKGKDVELRCDPISGHTALYWYRQSLGQGLEFLIYFQGNSAPDKSGLPSDRFSAERTGGSVSTLTIQRTQQEDSAVYLCASSPKRGQGPYEQYFGPGTRLTVT.

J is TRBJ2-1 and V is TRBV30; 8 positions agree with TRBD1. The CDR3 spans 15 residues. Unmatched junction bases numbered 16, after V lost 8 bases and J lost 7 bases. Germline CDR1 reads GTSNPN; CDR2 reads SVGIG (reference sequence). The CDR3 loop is CALRAGQAYSNEQFF. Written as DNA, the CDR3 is TGTGCCCTGCGGGCGGGACAGGCGTATTCGAATGAGCAGTTCTTC. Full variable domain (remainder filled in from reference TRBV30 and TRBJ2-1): SQTIHQWPATLVQPVGSPLSLECTVEGTSNPNLYWYRQAAGRGLQLLFYSVGIGQISSEVPQNLSASRPQDRQFILSSKKLLLSDSGFYLCALRAGQAYSNEQFFGPGTRLTVL.

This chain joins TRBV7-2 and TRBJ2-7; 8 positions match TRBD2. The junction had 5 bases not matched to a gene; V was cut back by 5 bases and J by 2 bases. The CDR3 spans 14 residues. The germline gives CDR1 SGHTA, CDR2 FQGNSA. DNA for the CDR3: TGTGCCAGCAGCCCCGGGACTAGGCCCTACGAGCAGTACTTC. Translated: CASSPGTRPYEQYF.

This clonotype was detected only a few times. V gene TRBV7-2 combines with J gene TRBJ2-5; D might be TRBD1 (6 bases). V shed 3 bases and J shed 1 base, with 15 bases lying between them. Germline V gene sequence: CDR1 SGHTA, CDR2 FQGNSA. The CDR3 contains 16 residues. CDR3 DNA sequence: TGTGCCAGCAGCTTGCTCGCCGGGACATCCCAAGAGACCCAGTACTTC. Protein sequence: CASSLLAGTSQETQYF. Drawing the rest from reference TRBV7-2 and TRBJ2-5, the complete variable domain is GAGVSQSPSNKVTEKGKDVELRCDPISGHTALYWYRQSLGQGLEFLIYFQGNSAPDKSGLPSDRFSAERTGGSVSTLTIQRTQQEDSAVYLCASSLLAGTSQETQYFGPGTRLLVL.

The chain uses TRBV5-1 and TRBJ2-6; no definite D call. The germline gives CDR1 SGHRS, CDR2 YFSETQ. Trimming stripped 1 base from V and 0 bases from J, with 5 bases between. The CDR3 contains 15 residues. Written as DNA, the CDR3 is TGCGCCAGCAGCTTGTGGGACTCTGGGGCCAACGTCCTGACTTTC. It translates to CASSLWDSGANVLTF.